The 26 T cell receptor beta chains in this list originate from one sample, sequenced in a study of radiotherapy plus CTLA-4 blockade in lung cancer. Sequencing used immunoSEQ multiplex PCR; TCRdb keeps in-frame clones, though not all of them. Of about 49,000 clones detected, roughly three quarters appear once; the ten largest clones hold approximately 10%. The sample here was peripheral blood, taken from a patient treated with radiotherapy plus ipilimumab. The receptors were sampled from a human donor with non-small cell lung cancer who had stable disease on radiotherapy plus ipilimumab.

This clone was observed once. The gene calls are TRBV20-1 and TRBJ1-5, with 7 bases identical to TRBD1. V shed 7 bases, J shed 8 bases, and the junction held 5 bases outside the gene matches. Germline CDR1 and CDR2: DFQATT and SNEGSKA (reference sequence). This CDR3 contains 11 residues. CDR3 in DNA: TGCAGTGTCAGACAGGGAGAGCCCCAGCATTTT. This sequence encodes CSVRQGEPQHF.

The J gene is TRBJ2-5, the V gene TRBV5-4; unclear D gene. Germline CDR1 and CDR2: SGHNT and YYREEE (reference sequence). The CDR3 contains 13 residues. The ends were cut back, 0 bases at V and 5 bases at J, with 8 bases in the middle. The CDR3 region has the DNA TGTGCCAGCAGCTTGGAGGGAAGGGAGACCCAGTACTTC. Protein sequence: CASSLEGRETQYF. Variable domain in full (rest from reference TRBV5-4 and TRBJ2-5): ETGVTQSPTHLIKTRGQQVTLRCSSQSGHNTVSWYQQALGQGPQFIFQYYREEENGRGNFPPRFSGLQFPNYSSELNVNALELDDSALYLCASSLEGRETQYFGPGTRLLVL.

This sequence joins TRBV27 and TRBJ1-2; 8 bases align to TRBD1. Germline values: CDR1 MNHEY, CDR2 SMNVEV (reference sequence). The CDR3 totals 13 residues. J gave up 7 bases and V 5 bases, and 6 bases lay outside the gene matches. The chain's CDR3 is CASSTRGRGGYTF. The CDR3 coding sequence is TGTGCCAGCAGTACCAGGGGGCGCGGTGGCTACACCTTC.

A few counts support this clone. The CDR3 DNA reads as TGCGCCAGCAGCTTGGTACTACAGGGCTACGAGCAGTACTTC. Amino acids: CASSLVLQGYEQYF. The J gene is TRBJ2-7, the V gene TRBV5-1, with D perhaps matching TRBD1 (6 bases). Germline V gene data show CDR1 as SGHRS and CDR2 as YFSETQ. The CDR3 is made up of 14 amino acids. Trimming stripped 0 bases from V and 3 bases from J, with 10 bases between.

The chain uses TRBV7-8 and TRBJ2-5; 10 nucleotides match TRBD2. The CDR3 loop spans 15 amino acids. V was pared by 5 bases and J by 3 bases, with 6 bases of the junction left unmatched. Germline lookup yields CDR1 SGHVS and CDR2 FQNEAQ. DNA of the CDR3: TGTGCCAGCAGCACCGGGACTAGCGAGAAAGAGACCCAGTACTTC. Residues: CASSTGTSEKETQYF.

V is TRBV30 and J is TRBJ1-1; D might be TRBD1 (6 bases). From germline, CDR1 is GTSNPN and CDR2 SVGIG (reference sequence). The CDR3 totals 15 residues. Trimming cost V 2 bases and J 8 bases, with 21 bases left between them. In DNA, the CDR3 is TGTGCCTGGAGTCCATCAGCCCCTGGTAGGGGGGAAGCTTTCTTT. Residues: CAWSPSAPGRGEAFF.

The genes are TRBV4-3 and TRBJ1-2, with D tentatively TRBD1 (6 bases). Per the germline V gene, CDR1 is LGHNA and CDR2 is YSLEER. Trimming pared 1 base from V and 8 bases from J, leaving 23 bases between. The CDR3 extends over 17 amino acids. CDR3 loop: CASSQAATGPTKWGYTF. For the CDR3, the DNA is TGCGCCAGCAGCCAAGCGGCGACAGGTCCAACTAAGTGGGGCTACACCTTC.

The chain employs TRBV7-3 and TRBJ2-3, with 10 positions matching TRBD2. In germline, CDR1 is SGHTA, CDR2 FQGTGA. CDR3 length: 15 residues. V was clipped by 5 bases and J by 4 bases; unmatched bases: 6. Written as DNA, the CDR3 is TGTGCCAGCAGCACCGGGACTAGCGAGGCAGATACGCAGTATTTT. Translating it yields CASSTGTSEADTQYF.

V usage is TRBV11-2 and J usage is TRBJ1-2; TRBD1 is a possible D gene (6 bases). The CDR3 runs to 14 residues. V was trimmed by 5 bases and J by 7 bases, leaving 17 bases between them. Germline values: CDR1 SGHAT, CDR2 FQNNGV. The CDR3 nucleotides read TGTGCCAGCAGCCCCATTACGGGGGGCGGTGGCTACACCTTC. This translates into CASSPITGGGGYTF.

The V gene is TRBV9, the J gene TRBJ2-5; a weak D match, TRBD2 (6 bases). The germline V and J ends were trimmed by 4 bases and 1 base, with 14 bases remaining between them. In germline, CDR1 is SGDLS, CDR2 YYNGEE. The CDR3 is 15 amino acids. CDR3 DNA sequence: TGTGCCAGCAGCCCCGGGGCGGGGATCCAAGAGACCCAGTACTTC. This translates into CASSPGAGIQETQYF.

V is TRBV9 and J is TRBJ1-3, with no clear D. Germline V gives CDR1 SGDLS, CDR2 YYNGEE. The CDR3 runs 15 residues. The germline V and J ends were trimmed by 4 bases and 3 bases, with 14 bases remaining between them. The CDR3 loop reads CASSPLDRHGNTIYF. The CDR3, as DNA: TGTGCCAGCAGCCCCCTGGACCGACATGGAAACACCATATATTTT.

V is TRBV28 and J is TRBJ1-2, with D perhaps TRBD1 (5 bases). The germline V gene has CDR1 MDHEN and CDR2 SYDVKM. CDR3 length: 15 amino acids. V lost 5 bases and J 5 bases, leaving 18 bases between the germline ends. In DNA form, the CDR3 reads TGTGCCAGCAGTCCCGGTGGGGGTAGGGCATATGGCTACACCTTC. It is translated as CASSPGGGRAYGYTF.

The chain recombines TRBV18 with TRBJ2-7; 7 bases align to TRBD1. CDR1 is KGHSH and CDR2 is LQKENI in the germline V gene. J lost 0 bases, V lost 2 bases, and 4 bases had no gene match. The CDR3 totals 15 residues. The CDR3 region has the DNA TGTGCCAGCTCACCAGGACAGGTTAGCTCCTACGAGCAGTACTTC. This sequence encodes CASSPGQVSSYEQYF.

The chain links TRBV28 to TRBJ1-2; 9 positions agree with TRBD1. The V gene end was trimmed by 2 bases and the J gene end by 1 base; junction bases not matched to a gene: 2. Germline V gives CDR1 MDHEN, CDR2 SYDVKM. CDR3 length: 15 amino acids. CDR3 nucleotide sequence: TGTGCCAGCAGTTTAGGACAGGGGCATAACTATGGCTACACCTTC. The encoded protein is CASSLGQGHNYGYTF.

The CDR3: CASSLIGEKLFF. The CDR3 region has the DNA TGTGCCAGCAGCTTAATTGGAGAAAAACTGTTTTTT. The genes are TRBV11-2 and TRBJ1-4, with no clear D. From germline, CDR1 is SGHAT and CDR2 FQNNGV. The CDR3 loop spans 12 amino acids. V was clipped by 2 bases and J by 8 bases, with 6 bases between them.

The CDR3 is CASSLLAVGPSEGNTIYF. In DNA form, the CDR3 reads TGTGCCAGCAGCTTGTTGGCCGTAGGACCTTCCGAAGGGAACACCATATATTTT. The chain combines TRBV7-7 with TRBJ1-3; D call uncertain. Germline V CDR1 and CDR2: SSHAT, FNYEAQ (reference sequence). This CDR3 is 18 amino acids long. V was clipped by 3 bases and J by 7 bases, with 25 bases between them.

The CDR3 is CASSAGQGPGQPQHF. As DNA, the CDR3 is TGTGCCAGCAGTGCGGGACAGGGGCCGGGTCAGCCCCAGCATTTT. This rearrangement joins TRBV2 to TRBJ1-5; 10 bases line up with TRBD1. Germline lookup yields CDR1 SNHLY and CDR2 FYNNEI. Trimming took 4 bases from V and 6 from J; bases not matched to a gene: 6. The CDR3 has 15 residues.

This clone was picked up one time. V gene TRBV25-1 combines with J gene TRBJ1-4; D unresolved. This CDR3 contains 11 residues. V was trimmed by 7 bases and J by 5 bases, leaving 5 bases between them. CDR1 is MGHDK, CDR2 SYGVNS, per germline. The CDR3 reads CASKRNEKLFF. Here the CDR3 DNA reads TGTGCCAGCAAGCGGAATGAAAAACTGTTTTTT.

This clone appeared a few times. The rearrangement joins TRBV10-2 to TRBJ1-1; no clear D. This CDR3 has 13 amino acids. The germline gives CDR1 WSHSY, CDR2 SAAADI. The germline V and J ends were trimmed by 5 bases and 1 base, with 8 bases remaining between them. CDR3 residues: CASSLDGNTEAFF. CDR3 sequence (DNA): TGCGCCAGCAGTCTCGACGGGAACACTGAAGCTTTCTTT.

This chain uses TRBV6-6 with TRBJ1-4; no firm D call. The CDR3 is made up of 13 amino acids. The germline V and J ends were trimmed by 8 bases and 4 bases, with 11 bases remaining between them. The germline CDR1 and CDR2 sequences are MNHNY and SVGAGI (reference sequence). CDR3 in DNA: TGTGCCAGCCGGGCTACAGTTAATGAAAAACTGTTTTTT. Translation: CASRATVNEKLFF.

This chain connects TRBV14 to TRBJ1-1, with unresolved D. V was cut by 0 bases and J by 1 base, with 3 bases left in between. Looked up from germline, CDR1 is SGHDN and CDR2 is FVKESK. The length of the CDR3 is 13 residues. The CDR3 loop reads CASSQDPNTEAFF. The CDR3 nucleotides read TGTGCCAGCAGCCAAGACCCGAACACTGAAGCTTTCTTT. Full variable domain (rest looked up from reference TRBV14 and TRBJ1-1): EAGVTQFPSHSVIEKGQTVTLRCDPISGHDNLYWYRRVMGKEIKFLLHFVKESKQDESGMPNNRFLAERTGGTYSTLKVQPAELEDSGVYFCASSQDPNTEAFFGQGTRLTVV.

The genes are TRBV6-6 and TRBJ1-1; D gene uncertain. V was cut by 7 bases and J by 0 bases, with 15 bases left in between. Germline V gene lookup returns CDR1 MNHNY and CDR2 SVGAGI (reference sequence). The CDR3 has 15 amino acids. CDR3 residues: CASIYPGRLNTEAFF. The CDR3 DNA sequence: TGTGCCAGCATCTACCCCGGGCGGCTGAACACTGAAGCTTTCTTT.

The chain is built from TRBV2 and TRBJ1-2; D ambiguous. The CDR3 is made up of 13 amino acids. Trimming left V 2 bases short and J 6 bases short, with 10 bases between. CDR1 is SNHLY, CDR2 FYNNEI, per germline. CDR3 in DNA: TGTGCCAGCAGTGAAACAGCCCAGCATGGCTACACCTTC. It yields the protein CASSETAQHGYTF.

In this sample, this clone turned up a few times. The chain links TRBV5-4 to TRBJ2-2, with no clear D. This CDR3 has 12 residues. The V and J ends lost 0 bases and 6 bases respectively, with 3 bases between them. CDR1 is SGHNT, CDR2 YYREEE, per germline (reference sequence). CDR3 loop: CASSLASGELFF. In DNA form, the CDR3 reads TGTGCCAGCAGCTTGGCATCCGGGGAGCTGTTTTTT. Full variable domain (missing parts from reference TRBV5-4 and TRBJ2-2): ETGVTQSPTHLIKTRGQQVTLRCSSQSGHNTVSWYQQALGQGPQFIFQYYREEENGRGNFPPRFSGLQFPNYSSELNVNALELDDSALYLCASSLASGELFFGEGSRLTVL.

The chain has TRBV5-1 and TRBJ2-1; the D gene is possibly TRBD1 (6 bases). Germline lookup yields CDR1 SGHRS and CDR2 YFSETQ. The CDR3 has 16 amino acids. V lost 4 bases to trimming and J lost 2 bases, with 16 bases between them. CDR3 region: CASSRGQPTAYNEQFF. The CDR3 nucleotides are TGCGCCAGCAGCAGAGGACAGCCGACTGCCTACAATGAGCAGTTCTTC.

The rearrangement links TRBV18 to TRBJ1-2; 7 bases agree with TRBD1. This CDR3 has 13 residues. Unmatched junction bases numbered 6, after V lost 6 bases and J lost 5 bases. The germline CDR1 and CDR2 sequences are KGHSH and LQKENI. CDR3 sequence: CASSQGDLYGYTF. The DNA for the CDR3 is TGTGCCAGCTCTCAGGGGGATTTATATGGCTACACCTTC.